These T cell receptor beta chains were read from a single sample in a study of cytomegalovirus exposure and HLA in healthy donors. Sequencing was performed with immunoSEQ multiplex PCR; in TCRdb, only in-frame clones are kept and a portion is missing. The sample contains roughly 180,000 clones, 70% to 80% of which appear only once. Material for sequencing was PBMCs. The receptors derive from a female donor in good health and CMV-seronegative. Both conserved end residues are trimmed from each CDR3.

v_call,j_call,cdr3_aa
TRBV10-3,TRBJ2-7,ATRAGQGLYEQY
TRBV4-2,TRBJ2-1,ASSVPGPGLAGDEQF
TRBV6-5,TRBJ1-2,ASSYDTWKYGYT
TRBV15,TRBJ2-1,ATSPHLAGVGDNEQF
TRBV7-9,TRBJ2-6,ASSLKTGYGANVLT
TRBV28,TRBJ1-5,ASSFFMQPQH
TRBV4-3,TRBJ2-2,ASSQDYQRNTGELF
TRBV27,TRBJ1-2,ASREGNYGYT
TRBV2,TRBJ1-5,ASSEGGRDDQPQH
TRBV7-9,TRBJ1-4,ASSLADTPQGKLF
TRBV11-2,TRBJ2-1,ASSQGTGKIYNEQF
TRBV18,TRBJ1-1,ASSPREDEAF
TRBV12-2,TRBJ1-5,ASRLALWDKMPEGNQPQH
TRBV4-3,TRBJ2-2,ASSHRLAGGPSNTGELF
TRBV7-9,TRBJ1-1,AGSQMTVMNTEAF
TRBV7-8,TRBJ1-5,ASSLGHSRNQPQH
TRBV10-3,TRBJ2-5,AIKLGTEETQY
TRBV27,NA,ASSRSLRVYEQY
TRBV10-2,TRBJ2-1,ASSGIWGHNEQF
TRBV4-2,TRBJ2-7,ASSQRGGAAGASYEQY
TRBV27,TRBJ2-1,ASSFPGLAGRGEQF
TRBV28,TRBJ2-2,AVPPRTGTTGELF
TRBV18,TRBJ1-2,ASSPRASSNYGYT
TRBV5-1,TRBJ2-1,ASSLAGVGGGSNEQF
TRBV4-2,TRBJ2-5,ASSQGQLAARQETQY
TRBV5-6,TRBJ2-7,ASSPGTGIGEQY
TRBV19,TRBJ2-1,ASRAGILEVNEQF
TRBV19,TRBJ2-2,ASRAQGTGELF
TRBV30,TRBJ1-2,ALGTGGDNYGYT
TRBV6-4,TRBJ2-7,ASSDSPTSDIHEQY
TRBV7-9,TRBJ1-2,ASSLGQGANGYT
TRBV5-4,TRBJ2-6,ASSFGGAGANGLT
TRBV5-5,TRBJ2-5,ASSQGLPRETQY
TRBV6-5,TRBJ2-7,ASSYDRGLYEQY
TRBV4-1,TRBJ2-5,ASSNSGNPWETQY
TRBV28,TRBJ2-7,ASSFGGTSYEQY